Each of the 9 T cell receptor beta chains below was sequenced from the same sample in a study of blood T cell repertoires in COVID-19. The assay was immunoSEQ multiplex PCR, and TCRdb's table has in-frame clones only and misses some. The table shows over 50,000 clones, with 70% to 85% occurring only once. Material for sequencing was peripheral blood. The receptor source for this set is a human donor in a cohort sampled during active COVID-19.

The J gene is TRBJ2-2, the V gene TRBV13; 9 nucleotides align to TRBD2. The CDR3 contains 15 residues. Germline V CDR1 and CDR2: PRHDT, FYEKMQ (reference sequence). The trim removed 5 bases at V and 5 bases at J, leaving 6 bases unmatched. Here the CDR3 DNA reads TGTGCCAGCAGCCCGGGACTAGCCCCAACCGGGGAGCTGTTTTTT. Amino acid sequence: CASSPGLAPTGELFF.

This clone turned up a few times. The chain is built from TRBV18 and TRBJ1-5; 8 positions match TRBD1. The CDR3 is made up of 16 amino acids. Germline V gene sequence: CDR1 KGHSH, CDR2 LQKENI. With 0 bases clipped from V and 7 bases from J, the junction kept 8 bases outside the gene matches. The CDR3 nucleotides read TGTGCCAGCTCACCACCATCTGCCAGGGGGCAACAGCCCCAGCATTTT. As protein: CASSPPSARGQQPQHF.

This clone was recorded once. This chain links TRBV10-2 with TRBJ1-5, with no clear D. The CDR3 covers 12 residues. Germline CDR1 reads WSHSY; CDR2 reads SAAADI. Trimming cost V 2 bases and J 9 bases, with 8 bases left between them. The CDR3 nucleotides read TGCGCCAGCAGTGAGGCCACCAGGCCCCAGCATTTT. Translating gives CASSEATRPQHF.

The chain carries TRBV19 and TRBJ2-3, with a tentative D call TRBD1 (5 bases). V dropped 1 base and J dropped 5 bases, with 7 bases sitting between them. This CDR3 spans 13 amino acids. Per germline, CDR1 LNHDA and CDR2 SQIVND (reference sequence). The CDR3 nucleotides read TGTGCCAGTAGTATAGGGGGCCTAGATACGCAGTATTTT. This translates into CASSIGGLDTQYF.

This chain uses TRBV28 with TRBJ2-1; D might be TRBD1 (7 bases). V was pared by 8 bases and J by 6 bases, with 14 bases between. The CDR3 consists of 13 residues. Germline loops: CDR1 MDHEN, CDR2 SYDVKM. The CDR3 spells CASLWQGGNEQFF. DNA of the CDR3: TGTGCCAGCCTGTGGCAGGGGGGCAATGAGCAGTTCTTC.

The V call is TRBV25-1, the J call TRBJ2-6; possible D gene TRBD2, 5 bases. Germline CDR1 and CDR2: MGHDK and SYGVNS. The germline V and J ends were trimmed by 0 bases and 0 bases, with 6 bases remaining between them. The CDR3 length is 16 residues. Here the CDR3 reads CASSEYRGSGANVLTF. As DNA, the CDR3 is TGTGCCAGCAGTGAATACCGGGGCTCTGGGGCCAACGTCCTGACTTTC.

This chain uses TRBV20-1 with TRBJ2-1; 11 bases match TRBD2. The V and J ends lost 3 bases and 7 bases, in that order; junction bases with no gene match: 5. In germline, CDR1 is DFQATT, CDR2 SNEGSKA (reference sequence). This CDR3 has 14 amino acids. CDR3 protein: CSASLLAGVNEQFF. CDR3 coding DNA: TGCAGTGCTAGTTTACTAGCGGGAGTGAATGAGCAGTTCTTC.

This clone has just a few counts. CDR3 coding DNA: TGCGCCAGCAGCCGTACCGGGACAGGGGGAGATCAGCCCCAGCATTTT. Amino acid sequence: CASSRTGTGGDQPQHF. This chain links TRBV4-1 with TRBJ1-5; the match to TRBD1 covers 11 bases. CDR1 and CDR2 (germline): MGHRA, YSYEKL. CDR3 length: 16 residues. J was trimmed by 5 bases and V by 4 bases; bases with no gene match: 7.

The rearrangement uses TRBV5-1 and TRBJ1-2; D is perhaps TRBD1 (6 bases). This CDR3 has 15 residues. Per the germline V gene, CDR1 is SGHRS and CDR2 is YFSETQ. Trimming left V 4 bases short and J 4 bases short, with 17 bases between. The chain's CDR3 is CASSTMTGETYGYTF. The CDR3 DNA reads TGCGCCAGCAGCACCATGACAGGAGAAACCTATGGCTACACCTTC.